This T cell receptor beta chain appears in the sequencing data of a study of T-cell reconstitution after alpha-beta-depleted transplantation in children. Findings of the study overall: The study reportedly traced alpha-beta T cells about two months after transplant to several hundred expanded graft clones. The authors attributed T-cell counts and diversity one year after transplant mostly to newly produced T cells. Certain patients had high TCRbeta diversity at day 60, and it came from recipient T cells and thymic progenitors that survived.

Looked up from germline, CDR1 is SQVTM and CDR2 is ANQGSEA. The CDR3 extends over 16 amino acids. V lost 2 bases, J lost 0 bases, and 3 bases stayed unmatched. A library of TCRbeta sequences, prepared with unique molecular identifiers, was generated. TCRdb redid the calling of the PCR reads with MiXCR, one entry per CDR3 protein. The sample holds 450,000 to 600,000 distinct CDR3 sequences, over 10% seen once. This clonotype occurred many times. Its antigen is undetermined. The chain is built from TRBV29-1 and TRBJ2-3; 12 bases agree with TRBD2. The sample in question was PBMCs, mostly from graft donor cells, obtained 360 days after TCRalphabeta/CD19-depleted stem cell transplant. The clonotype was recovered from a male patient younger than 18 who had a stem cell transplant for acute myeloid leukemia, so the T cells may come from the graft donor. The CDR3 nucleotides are TGCAGCGTTGAATGGACTAGCGGGACTAGCACAGATACGCAGTATTTT. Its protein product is CSVEWTSGTSTDTQYF.